This TCR beta chain was recovered during a study of T cell responses to AZD1222 COVID-19 vaccine. Findings of the study overall: At baseline, just 6 or 7 AZD1222 recipients tested seropositive. Sampling that yielded the repertoires occurred only after the peak T cell response. Spike was spanned by vaccine-associated CD4 TCRs, which were dominant at 160-218 and 743-854.

Germline V gene lookup returns CDR1 GTSNPN and CDR2 SVGIG (reference sequence). After removal of 0 bases from V and 6 bases from J, the junction contained 1 base not matched to a gene. The CDR3 totals 13 residues. Assay used: immunoSEQ multiplex PCR; TCRdb lists only in-frame clones, some missing. The table lists 70,000 to 95,000 clones, 85% to 90% of them singletons. Notes on this clone: Its antigen is still unknown.

This receptor was obtained from an adult who received the AZD1222 COVID-19 vaccine. Specimen: peripheral blood, collected 28 days after the second AZD1222 dose. This sequence joins TRBV30 and TRBJ1-3; 8 bases fit TRBD1. The CDR3 bases are TGTGCCTGGAGTGTACAGGGGGTAAACACCATATATTTT. Translation: CAWSVQGVNTIYF. The full variable domain, its missing parts supplied by reference TRBV30 and TRBJ1-3, is SQTIHQWPATLVQPVGSPLSLECTVEGTSNPNLYWYRQAAGRGLQLLFYSVGIGQISSEVPQNLSASRPQDRQFILSSKKLLLSDSGFYLCAWSVQGVNTIYFGEGSWLTVV.